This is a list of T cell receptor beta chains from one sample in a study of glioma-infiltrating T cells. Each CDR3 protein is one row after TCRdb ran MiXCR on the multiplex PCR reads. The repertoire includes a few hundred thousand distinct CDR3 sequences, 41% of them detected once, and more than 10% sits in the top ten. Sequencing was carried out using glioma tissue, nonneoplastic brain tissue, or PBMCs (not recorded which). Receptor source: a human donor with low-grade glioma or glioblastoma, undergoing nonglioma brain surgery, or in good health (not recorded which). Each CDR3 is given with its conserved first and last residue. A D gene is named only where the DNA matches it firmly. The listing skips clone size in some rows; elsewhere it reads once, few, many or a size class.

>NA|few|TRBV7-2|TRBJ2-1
TGTGCCAGCAGCTTCCTCTACAATGAGCAGTTCTTC
CASSFLYNEQFF
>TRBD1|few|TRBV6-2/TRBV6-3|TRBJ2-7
TGTGCCAGCAGTAAACCGGGACAGGATTACGAGCAGTACTTC
CASSKPGQDYEQYF
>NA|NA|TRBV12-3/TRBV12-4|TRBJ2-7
TGTGCCAGCGCCCCAGGGGGCGGGGGGACCTACGAGCAGTACTTC
CASAPGGGGTYEQYF
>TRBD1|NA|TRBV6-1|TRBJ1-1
TGTGCCAGCAGTAGGGGGGACAGGTACCTTGTTGGCACTGAAGCTTTCTTT
CASSRGDRYLVGTEAFF
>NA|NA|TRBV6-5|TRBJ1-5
TGTGCCATCAGTACAGGGCTCGATCAGCCCCAGCATTTT
CAISTGLDQPQHF
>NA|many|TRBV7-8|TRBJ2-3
TGTGCCAGCAGCTTTTCTGGGCGAGATACGCAGTATTTT
CASSFSGRDTQYF
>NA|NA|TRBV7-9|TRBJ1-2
TGTGCCAGCAGCCACCCGCAGAGGATCTATGGCTACACCTTC
CASSHPQRIYGYTF
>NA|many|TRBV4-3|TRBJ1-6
TGCGCCAGCAGCCAAGAAGCAGGTTGGTCACCCCTCCACTTT
CASSQEAGWSPLHF
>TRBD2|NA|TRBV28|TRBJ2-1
TGTGCCAGCAGTCGGACTAGCGGGAGGACTAATGAGCAGTTCTTC
CASSRTSGRTNEQFF
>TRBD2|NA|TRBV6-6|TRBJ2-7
TGTGCCAGCAGACTATTAGCGGGGAGCTCCTACGAGCAGTACTTC
CASRLLAGSSYEQYF
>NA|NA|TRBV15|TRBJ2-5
TGTGCCACCAGCAGAGATTGGGGCAGGACCCAAGAGACCCAGTACTTC
CATSRDWGRTQETQYF
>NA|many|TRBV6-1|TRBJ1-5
TGTGCCACCCGACGGCAGGGTGGCAATCAGCCCCAGCATTTT
CATRRQGGNQPQHF
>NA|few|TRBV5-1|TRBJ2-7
TGCGCCAGCAGCTTGTCTAGCAACGCCTACGAGCAGTACTTC
CASSLSSNAYEQYF
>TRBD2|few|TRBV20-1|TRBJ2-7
TGCAGTGCTAGAGACGCTAGCGGGAGTTACGAGCAGTACTTC
CSARDASGSYEQYF